This T cell receptor beta chain was documented in a study of shared clonotypes between healthy human individuals (dated by TCRdb to the early 2020s). With respect to the entire study: Three men and a couple of women, aged 18 to 49 years, made up the cohort. To estimate repertoire size and how much clonotype sharing occurs between individuals, the study deeply sequenced the blood TCR repertoires of five healthy adults. To increase sequencing depth and limit assay-specific biases, TCR repertoire library preparation and sequencing were carried out by different laboratories using diverse techniques. Each donor's leukapheresis produced roughly between roughly 0.85 and 9.5 billion PBMCs.

The donors were healthy, HIV-negative adults with no recently reported acute infections or vaccinations. Every donor was a Caucasian adult residing in Nashville, Tennessee, USA. In the unsorted samples, 90 million or so PBMCs were counted, and genomic DNA was extracted using the QIAamp DNA Blood Mini kit. After blood collection by leukapheresis, PBMCs were isolated using Ficoll-Histopaque density gradient centrifugation and then cryopreserved in the vapor phase of liquid nitrogen. With regard to this clone: Its recognized antigen is unknown. Base qualities are missing; no much larger clone stands one base away.

Using the deep immunoSEQ assay, multiplex PCR amplified TCR CDR3 regions from genomic DNA. Extracted genomic DNA from each cell subset was spread evenly across all wells of several immunoSEQ 96-well plates, with each plate serving as a replicate. For unsorted PBMC, roughly 0.3 ug of genomic DNA, equivalent to around 33,000 T cell genomes, went into each replicate PCR. Ten immunoSEQ deep assay plates were used to sequence the unsorted PBMC genomic DNA. Purified libraries were quantified with a Qubit 3.0 fluorometer, sized on a Bioanalyzer 2100, and re-quantified with the KAPA Library Quantification kit. Every immunoSEQ 96-well plate was sequenced on a separate single-read 150-cycle Illumina NextSeq 550 flow cell. For the original study's pipeline: Because only junctional sequences without quality scores were contained in the immunoSEQ output, filtering matching that applied to full-length reads could not be performed. To assign V/J genes and CDR3, sequences were annotated against IMGT germline references using PyIR, a Python wrapper for IgBLAST v1.9. Reads with weak V/J assignments (E-value above 1e-6), missing CDR3, stop codons, out-of-frame junctions, or ambiguous translated residues were removed. V3J clonotypes were defined as sequences sharing the same inferred V gene, J gene, and CDR3 amino acid sequence. Percentage overlap between repertoires was computed as shared unique clonotypes divided by the size of the smaller repertoire. RTK rarefaction, the Chao1 estimator, and Recon v2.1 estimates of unobserved clonotypes were used to assess repertoire richness. TCRdb mirrors the immuneACCESS table, restricted to in-frame sequences. Some clones are absent from its copies; in checked studies, under half trace to an unresolved V gene, and the reason for the others is unknown. V, J and clone size derive from that table, while D and trimming were established from the DNA sequence. This sample lists a few hundred thousand clones; around 78% were detected once. The ten largest clones represent 12% of the sample.

The germline V gene provides CDR1 SGHTA and CDR2 FQGNSA. Its CDR3 holds 15 amino acids, cysteine through phenylalanine. Of all the DNA, just the CDR3 is kept, 45 bases in frame from base 1. V and J are truncated by 5 bases and 6 bases respectively, leaving an intervening sequence of 17 bases. Overall study results and their limits: Pairwise subsampling led to the expectation that sequencing depth would affect the degree of clonotype sharing among donors. The genetic and exposure-history diversity represented was limited by the small number of donors. Sampling was restricted to blood, and TCR repertoires in tissues likely differ from the TCR repertoires found in blood.

This TCR was sampled from a middle-aged woman in good health. Some clones in this sample may be carry-over from other donors' samples. The sequence is built from TRBV7-2 and TRBJ2-1; the D gene remains uncertain. The material sequenced was PBMCs. This receptor has the CDR3 CASSASWAGFNEQFF. The DNA is TGTGCCAGCAGCGCATCTTGGGCAGGTTTCAATGAGCAGTTCTTC.